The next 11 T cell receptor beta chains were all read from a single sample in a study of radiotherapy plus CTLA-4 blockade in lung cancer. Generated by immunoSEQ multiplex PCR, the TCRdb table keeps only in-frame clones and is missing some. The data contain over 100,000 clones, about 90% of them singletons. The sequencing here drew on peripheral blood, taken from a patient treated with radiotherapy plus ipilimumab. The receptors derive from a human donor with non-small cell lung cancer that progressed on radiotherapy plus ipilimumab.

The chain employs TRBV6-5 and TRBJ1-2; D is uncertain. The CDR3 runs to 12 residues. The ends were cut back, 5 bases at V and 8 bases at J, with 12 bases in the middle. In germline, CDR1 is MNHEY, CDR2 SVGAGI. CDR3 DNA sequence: TGTGCCAGCAGTCGACCTTCGGGGGGCTACACCTTC. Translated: CASSRPSGGYTF.

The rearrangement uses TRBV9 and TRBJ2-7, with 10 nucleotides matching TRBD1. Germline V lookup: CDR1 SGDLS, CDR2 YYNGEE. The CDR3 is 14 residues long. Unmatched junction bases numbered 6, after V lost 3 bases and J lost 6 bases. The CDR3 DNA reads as TGTGCCAGCAGCGCAGCCTGGGACAGGGGCGAGCAGTACTTC. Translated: CASSAAWDRGEQYF.

The CDR3 DNA sequence: TGTGCCAGCCTGTTAGGAGTCTCCTACAATGAGCAGTTCTTC. Translated: CASLLGVSYNEQFF. The rearrangement uses TRBV2 and TRBJ2-1; the D is unclear. The CDR3 loop spans 14 amino acids. Germline V gives CDR1 SNHLY, CDR2 FYNNEI. V dropped 8 bases and J dropped 0 bases, with 11 bases sitting between them.

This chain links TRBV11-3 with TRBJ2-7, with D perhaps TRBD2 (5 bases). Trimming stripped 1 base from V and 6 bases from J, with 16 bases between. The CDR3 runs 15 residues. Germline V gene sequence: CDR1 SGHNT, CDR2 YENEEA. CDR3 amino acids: CASSLVLSGGSEQYF. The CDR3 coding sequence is TGTGCCAGCAGCTTAGTGTTAAGCGGCGGATCCGAGCAGTACTTC.

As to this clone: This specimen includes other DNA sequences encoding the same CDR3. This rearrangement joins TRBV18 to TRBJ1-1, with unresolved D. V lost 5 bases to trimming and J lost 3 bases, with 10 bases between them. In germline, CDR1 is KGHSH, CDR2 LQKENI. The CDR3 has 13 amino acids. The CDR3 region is CASSEGLDTEAFF. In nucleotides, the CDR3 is TGTGCCAGCTCAGAGGGTTTGGACACTGAAGCTTTCTTT. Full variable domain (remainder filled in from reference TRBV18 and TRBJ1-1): NAGVMQNPRHLVRRRGQEARLRCSPMKGHSHVYWYRQLPEEGLKFMVYLQKENIIDESGMPKERFSAEFPKEGPSILRIQQVVRGDSAAYFCASSEGLDTEAFFGQGTRLTVV.

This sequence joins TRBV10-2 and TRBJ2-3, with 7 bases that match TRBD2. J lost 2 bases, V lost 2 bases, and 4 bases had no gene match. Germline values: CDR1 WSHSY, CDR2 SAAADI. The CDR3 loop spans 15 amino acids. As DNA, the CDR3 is TGCGCCAGCAGTGAGGCGAGCGGGGCCACAGATACGCAGTATTTT. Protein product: CASSEASGATDTQYF.

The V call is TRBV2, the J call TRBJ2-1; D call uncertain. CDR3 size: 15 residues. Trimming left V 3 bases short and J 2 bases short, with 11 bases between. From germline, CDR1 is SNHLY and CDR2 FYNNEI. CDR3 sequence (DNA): TGTGCCAGCAGTGATAAAGGAAGCCCCTACAATGAGCAGTTCTTC. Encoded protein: CASSDKGSPYNEQFF.

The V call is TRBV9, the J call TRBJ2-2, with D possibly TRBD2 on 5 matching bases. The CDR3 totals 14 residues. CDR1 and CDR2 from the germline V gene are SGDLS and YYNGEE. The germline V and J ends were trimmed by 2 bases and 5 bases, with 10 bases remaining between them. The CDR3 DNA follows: TGTGCCAGCAGCGTCCGGGGATCGACCGGGGAGCTGTTTTTT. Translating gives CASSVRGSTGELFF.

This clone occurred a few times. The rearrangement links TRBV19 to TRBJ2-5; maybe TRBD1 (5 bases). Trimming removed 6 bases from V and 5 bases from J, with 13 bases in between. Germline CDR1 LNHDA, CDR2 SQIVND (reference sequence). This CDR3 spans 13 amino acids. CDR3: CASSRKGMETQYF. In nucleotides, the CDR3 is TGTGCCAGTAGCCGCAAGGGGATGGAGACCCAGTACTTC.

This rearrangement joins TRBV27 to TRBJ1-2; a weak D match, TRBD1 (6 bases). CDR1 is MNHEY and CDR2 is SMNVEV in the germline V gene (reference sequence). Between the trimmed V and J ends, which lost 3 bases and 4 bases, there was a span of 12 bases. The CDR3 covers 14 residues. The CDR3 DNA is TGTGCCAGCAGTTTTTCAGGGGAGGCCTATGGCTACACCTTC. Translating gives CASSFSGEAYGYTF.

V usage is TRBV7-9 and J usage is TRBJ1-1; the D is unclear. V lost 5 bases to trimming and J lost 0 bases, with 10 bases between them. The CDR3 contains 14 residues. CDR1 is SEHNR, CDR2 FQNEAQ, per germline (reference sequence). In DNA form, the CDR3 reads TGTGCCAGCAGCCTCAGAGACCTGAACACTGAAGCTTTCTTT. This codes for CASSLRDLNTEAFF.